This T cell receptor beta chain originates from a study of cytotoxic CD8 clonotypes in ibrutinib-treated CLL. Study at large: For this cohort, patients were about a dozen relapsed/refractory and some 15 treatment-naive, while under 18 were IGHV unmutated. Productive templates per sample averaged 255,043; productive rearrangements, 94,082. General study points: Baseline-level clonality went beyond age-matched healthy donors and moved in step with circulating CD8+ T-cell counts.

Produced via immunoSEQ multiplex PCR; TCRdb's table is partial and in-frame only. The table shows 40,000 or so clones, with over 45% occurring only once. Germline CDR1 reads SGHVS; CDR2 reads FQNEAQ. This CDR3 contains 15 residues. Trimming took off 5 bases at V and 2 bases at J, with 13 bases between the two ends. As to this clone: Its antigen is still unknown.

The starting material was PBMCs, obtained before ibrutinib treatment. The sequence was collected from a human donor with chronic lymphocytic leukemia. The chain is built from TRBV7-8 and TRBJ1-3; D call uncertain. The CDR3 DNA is TGTGCCAGCAGCCCCGGAGGGTGGGCTGGAAACACCATATATTTT. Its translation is CASSPGGWAGNTIYF.